This TCR beta chain was profiled in a study of identical twins. General study points: Excess low generation probability was seen in twin-shared out-of-frame alpha sequences.

A word on this clonotype: Its antigen is as yet unknown.

V was pared by 1 base and J by 6 bases, with 5 bases of the junction left unmatched. CDR3 length: 15 amino acids. The germline V gene encodes CDR1 MGHRA and CDR2 YSYEKL. Template switching introduced a universal primer site, and the cDNA bore unique molecular identifiers. Using its own MiXCR run on the 5' RACE reads, TCRdb lists one record per CDR3 protein. The sample has roughly 1,500,000 distinct CDR3 sequences, about 31% seen once. The V gene is TRBV4-1, the J gene TRBJ2-1; TRBD2 matches 8 bases. The material sequenced was cord blood. The receptor's source is a newborn girl in good health. The CDR3: CASSQGLAPGNEQFF. In DNA form, the CDR3 reads TGCGCCAGCAGCCAAGGACTAGCGCCGGGCAATGAGCAGTTCTTC.